Listed here are 29 T cell receptor beta chains from one sample, sequenced in a study of shared clonotypes between healthy human individuals. The table came from immunoSEQ multiplex PCR; TCRdb's copy has only in-frame clones and leaves some out. The sample contains 950,000 to 1,100,000 clones, around 78% of which appear only once. The sequencing sample was made of memory CD4+ T cells from PBMCs. The sample's subset: CD45RA-negative fraction. All receptors come from a man aged 18 to 29 in good health. Some clones in this sample may be carry-over from other donors' samples.

Comments on this clone: This sequence may be a read error, since a much larger clone differs from it by one base. The chain combines TRBV6-1 with TRBJ2-3; D is undetermined. CDR1 is MNHNS and CDR2 is SASEGT in the germline V gene. This CDR3 spans 14 amino acids. In DNA form, the CDR3 reads TGTGCCATCACACGGACCGTACTCACAGATACGCGGTATTTT. This sequence encodes CAITRTVLTDTRYF.

Of note for this clone: Germline and junction disagree at one end, which may indicate a read error. The chain is built from TRBV19 and TRBJ1-1; no clear D. The CDR3 loop spans 15 amino acids. Per germline, CDR1 LNHDA and CDR2 SQIVND (reference sequence). The CDR3 region is CASRIGRGKDAEAFF. CDR3 in DNA: TGTGCCAGTAGAATAGGGCGAGGGAAGGACGCTGAAGCTTTCTTT.

The J gene is TRBJ1-4, the V gene TRBV30; possible D gene TRBD1, 5 bases. Trimming left V 4 bases short and J 7 bases short, with 16 bases between. Germline CDR1 is GTSNPN and CDR2 is SVGIG (reference sequence). CDR3 size: 14 residues. CDR3 nucleotide sequence: TGTGCCTGGAACCCCTCCGTCAGGGTTGAAAAACTGTTTTTT. It encodes CAWNPSVRVEKLFF.

Many counts were recorded for this clone. The chain is built from TRBV5-1 and TRBJ2-7; 9 bases line up with TRBD1. The CDR3 consists of 16 residues. Germline CDR1 SGHRS, CDR2 YFSETQ. J gave up 3 bases and V 0 bases, and 7 bases lay outside the gene matches. CDR3 loop: CASSLATGTGNYEQYF. CDR3 nucleotides: TGCGCCAGCAGCTTGGCGACGGGGACAGGGAACTACGAGCAGTACTTC.

The V gene is TRBV19, the J gene TRBJ2-3, with D maybe TRBD2 (6 bases). This CDR3 is built from 16 residues. The germline V and J ends were trimmed by 5 bases and 2 bases, with 17 bases remaining between them. Germline CDR1 is LNHDA and CDR2 is SQIVND (reference sequence). CDR3 sequence: CASSPRLDLTTDTQYF. CDR3 DNA sequence: TGTGCCAGTAGTCCCCGACTAGACCTCACCACAGATACGCAGTATTTT.

For this clone: This specimen includes other DNA sequences encoding the same CDR3. V and J are TRBV29-1 and TRBJ2-7, with 12 bases that match TRBD1. The CDR3 length is 14 residues. V dropped 1 base and J dropped 6; count of bases not matched to a gene: 4. Germline V gene sequence: CDR1 SQVTM, CDR2 ANQGSEA. The CDR3 loop reads CSVEGGQGASEQYF. In DNA form, the CDR3 reads TGCAGCGTTGAAGGGGGACAGGGGGCATCCGAGCAGTACTTC.

CDR3 loop: CSARGPEQFF. DNA of the CDR3: TGCAGTGCCCGAGGACCCGAGCAGTTCTTC. This rearrangement joins TRBV20-1 to TRBJ2-1; D uncertain. V lost 6 bases to trimming and J lost 10 bases, with 10 bases between them. Per germline, CDR1 DFQATT and CDR2 SNEGSKA (reference sequence). The CDR3 runs 10 residues.

The V gene is TRBV5-1, the J gene TRBJ2-5, with D perhaps TRBD2 (7 bases). Deletions cut 4 bases from V and 3 bases from J, with 19 bases between. The CDR3 has 16 residues. Germline V lookup: CDR1 SGHRS, CDR2 YFSETQ. As DNA, the CDR3 is TGCGCCAGCAGCCCTAATCGGGGGGCAGGGGAAGAGACCCAGTACTTC. Translated: CASSPNRGAGEETQYF.

As to this clone: This sequence is one base from a far larger clone and is likely a read error. The identical CDR3 is also encoded by other nucleotide sequences in the sample. J is TRBJ1-1 and V is TRBV30; D gene unclear. The germline gives CDR1 GTSNPN, CDR2 SVGIG (reference sequence). This CDR3 comprises 11 residues. V gave up 3 bases and J gave up 5 bases, with 7 bases separating them. CDR3 coding DNA: TGTGCCTGGAGGGATATGACTGAAGCTTTCTTT. This translates into CAWRDMTEAFF.

This chain joins TRBV30 and TRBJ2-3, with D tentatively TRBD1 or TRBD2 (5 bases each). Germline CDR1 is GTSNPN and CDR2 is SVGIG (reference sequence). Trimming took 3 bases from V and 4 from J, leaving 8 bases between them. This CDR3 is 12 amino acids long. CDR3 protein: CAWRMGADTQYF. The CDR3, as DNA: TGTGCCTGGAGAATGGGGGCAGATACGCAGTATTTT.

The genes are TRBV5-4 and TRBJ1-1; 8 bases agree with TRBD1. Germline V CDR1 and CDR2: SGHNT, YYREEE (reference sequence). J lost 3 bases, V lost 3 bases, and 13 bases had no gene match. This CDR3 is 17 amino acids long. The chain's CDR3 is CASSSKRTGRTDTEAFF. The CDR3 nucleotides read TGTGCCAGCAGCTCTAAACGGACAGGGAGGACGGACACTGAAGCTTTCTTT.

This clone has more than one count but fewer than ten. The chain employs TRBV4-1 and TRBJ2-1; no clear D. The CDR3 spans 12 residues. V lost 0 bases, J lost 7 bases, and 4 bases lay in between. Germline V gene data show CDR1 as MGHRA and CDR2 as YSYEKL. The CDR3 nucleotides read TGCGCCAGCAGCCAAGAACTAAATGAGCAGTTCTTC. Protein: CASSQELNEQFF.

The chain uses TRBV30 and TRBJ2-3, with 15 bases identical to TRBD2. V lost 7 bases and J lost 3; bases outside the gene matches: 5. Germline CDR1 GTSNPN, CDR2 SVGIG (reference sequence). There are 15 residues in the CDR3. The CDR3 sequence: CASGLAGGGTDTQYF. CDR3 nucleotides: TGTGCCTCCGGACTAGCGGGAGGGGGGACAGATACGCAGTATTTT.

This chain uses TRBV18 with TRBJ2-1; D remains unclear. From germline, CDR1 is KGHSH and CDR2 LQKENI. V shed 0 bases and J shed 11 bases, with 8 bases lying between them. CDR3 size: 12 residues. DNA for the CDR3: TGTGCCAGCTCACCACCGGCGCGCCAGCAGTTCTTC. Its protein is CASSPPARQQFF.

This clone was recorded only once. The rearrangement uses TRBV15 and TRBJ1-5; D gene uncertain. The germline CDR1 and CDR2 sequences are LNHNV and YYDKDF (reference sequence). CDR3 length equals 12 residues. Trimming stripped 0 bases from V and 9 bases from J, with 6 bases between. CDR3 sequence reads: CATSRERGPQHF. CDR3 nucleotides: TGTGCCACCAGCAGAGAACGCGGGCCCCAGCATTTT.

The genes are TRBV5-1 and TRBJ2-7; TRBD1 matches at 7 bases. Unmatched junction bases numbered 13, after V lost 4 bases and J lost 3 bases. The germline CDR1 and CDR2 sequences are SGHRS and YFSETQ. The length of the CDR3 is 16 residues. The CDR3 reads CASSPISGTVLYEQYF. For the CDR3, the DNA is TGCGCCAGCAGCCCGATCTCCGGGACAGTTCTCTACGAGCAGTACTTC. The variable domain in full, with the rest retrieved from reference TRBV5-1 and TRBJ2-7, is KAGVTQTPRYLIKTRGQQVTLSCSPISGHRSVSWYQQTPGQGLQFLFEYFSETQRNKGNFPGRFSGRQFSNSRSEMNVSTLELGDSALYLCASSPISGTVLYEQYFGPGTRLTVT.

This chain connects TRBV29-1 to TRBJ1-2; possible D gene TRBD1, 6 bases. In germline, CDR1 is SQVTM, CDR2 ANQGSEA. V lost 4 bases and J lost 6, with 18 bases in between. The length of the CDR3 is 14 residues. CDR3 sequence: CSVAVSGATHGYTF. CDR3 bases: TGCAGCGTTGCAGTCTCAGGGGCGACTCATGGCTACACCTTC.

This clone was counted once. This rearrangement joins TRBV25-1 to TRBJ2-7, with 10 nucleotides matching TRBD1. V was clipped by 8 bases and J by 1 base; unmatched bases: 5. Germline-derived CDR1 and CDR2 are MGHDK and SYGVNS. The CDR3 contains 14 residues. CDR3 DNA sequence: TGTGCCAGCGGGAGGACAGGGGGTTCCTACGAGCAGTACTTC. Its protein product is CASGRTGGSYEQYF.

This chain connects TRBV16 to TRBJ2-1; the D call may be TRBD1 or TRBD2 (5 bases each). The CDR3 contains 15 residues. Per the germline V gene, CDR1 is KGHSY and CDR2 is FQNENV. V was clipped by 2 bases and J by 3 bases, with 11 bases between them. Here the CDR3 reads CASSQRDLNYNEQFF. CDR3 sequence (DNA): TGTGCCAGCAGCCAACGGGACCTTAACTACAATGAGCAGTTCTTC. Full variable domain (missing parts from reference TRBV16 and TRBJ2-1): GEEVAQTPKHLVRGEGQKAKLYCAPIKGHSYVFWYQQVLKNEFKFLISFQNENVFDETGMPKERFSAKCLPNSPCSLEIQATKLEDSAVYFCASSQRDLNYNEQFFGPGTRLTVL.

This sequence joins TRBV5-6 and TRBJ2-7; 10 bases are shared with TRBD1. Trimming cost V 1 base and J 5 bases; bases outside gene matches: 9. CDR3 size: 16 residues. Per the germline V gene, CDR1 is SGHDT and CDR2 is YYEEEE. The CDR3 spells CASSLYFGGTGDEQYF. DNA for the CDR3: TGTGCCAGCAGCTTGTACTTCGGGGGGACAGGGGACGAGCAGTACTTC.

The chain has TRBV7-9 and TRBJ1-1; D perhaps matches TRBD1 (6 bases). This CDR3 is 13 amino acids long. The V and J ends lost 11 bases and 0 bases respectively, with 13 bases between them. CDR1 and CDR2 (germline): SEHNR, FQNEAQ (reference sequence). The CDR3, as DNA: TGTGCCGGAGGTCGGGGGCTGAACACTGAAGCTTTCTTT. This translates into CAGGRGLNTEAFF.

This chain joins TRBV7-9 and TRBJ1-2, with a possible D match to TRBD1 (5 bases). V lost 3 bases to trimming and J lost 5 bases, with 13 bases between them. Germline V CDR1 and CDR2: SEHNR, FQNEAQ (reference sequence). The CDR3 totals 14 residues. The CDR3 loop is CASSFRDRAYGYTF. The CDR3 DNA sequence: TGTGCCAGCAGCTTTCGGGACCGGGCTTATGGCTACACCTTC.

Worth noting for this clone: This same CDR3 is encoded by further DNA sequences in the sample. V usage is TRBV27 and J usage is TRBJ1-4, with D unclear. There are 16 residues in the CDR3. In germline, CDR1 is MNHEY, CDR2 SMNVEV (reference sequence). V lost 3 bases and J 0 bases, leaving 11 bases between the germline ends. This chain's CDR3 is CASSFVGGATNEKLFF. Written as DNA, the CDR3 is TGTGCCAGCAGTTTCGTCGGCGGGGCAACTAATGAAAAACTGTTTTTT.

This chain connects TRBV29-1 to TRBJ2-3, with TRBD2 matching 7 bases. The CDR3 sequence is 12 residues long. Germline V gene data show CDR1 as SQVTM and CDR2 as ANQGSEA. V gave up 6 bases and J gave up 5 bases; unmatched junction bases: 5. CDR3: CSVQGGEDTQYF. The CDR3, as DNA: TGCAGCGTCCAGGGAGGGGAAGATACGCAGTATTTT.

Note on this clone: A single base separates this from a much larger clone, so it may be a read error. The chain combines TRBV30 with TRBJ1-2; TRBD1 agrees at 8 bases. Germline lookup yields CDR1 GTSNPN and CDR2 SVGIG (reference sequence). This CDR3 is built from 13 residues. CDR3 protein: CTWGINGQGKHTF. In DNA, the CDR3 is TGTACCTGGGGTATCAACGGACAGGGTAAACACACCTTC.

This clone was counted a few times. This chain links TRBV7-3 with TRBJ1-1, with TRBD1 matching 8 bases. The CDR3 is 14 residues long. J gave up 10 bases and V 2 bases, and 9 bases lay outside the gene matches. Germline V CDR1 and CDR2: SGHTA, FQGTGA. The CDR3 loop reads CASSLGDNRGAAFF. The CDR3, as DNA: TGTGCCAGCAGCTTAGGGGATAACAGGGGGGCAGCTTTCTTT.

The V call is TRBV7-3, the J call TRBJ2-1; D uncertain. This CDR3 contains 14 residues. Trimming pared 3 bases from V and 8 bases from J, leaving 14 bases between. Germline CDR1 SGHTA, CDR2 FQGTGA. CDR3 DNA: TGTGCCAGCAGCTTGACCGTAGAAGGCGATGAGCAGTTCTTC. It specifies CASSLTVEGDEQFF.

The J gene is TRBJ1-4, the V gene TRBV28; no definite D call. Germline V gives CDR1 MDHEN, CDR2 SYDVKM. V was shortened by 3 bases and J by 8 bases, with 13 bases between the two germline ends. The CDR3 length is 14 residues. The CDR3 loop is CASSFTGFGEKLFF. CDR3 bases: TGTGCCAGCAGTTTCACCGGGTTTGGAGAAAAACTGTTTTTT.

The J gene is TRBJ2-5, the V gene TRBV28; D is perhaps TRBD1 (5 bases). The CDR3 spans 13 residues. Germline V gives CDR1 MDHEN, CDR2 SYDVKM. V was clipped by 7 bases and J by 5 bases, with 14 bases between them. The CDR3 bases are TGTGCCAGCACCGTCCCAGGGTCGGAGACCCAGTACTTC. It translates to CASTVPGSETQYF.